These 19 T cell receptor beta chains share one sample of origin, sequenced in a study of blood T cell repertoires in COVID-19. The protocol was immunoSEQ multiplex PCR, while the TCRdb copy is restricted to in-frame clones and leaves out a portion. The sample lists some 200,000 clones, roughly four fifths seen once, with approximately 10% in the top ten. The sequencing input was PBMCs or T cells enriched from blood (not recorded which). Source of these receptors: a man aged 35-49 years who had recovered from COVID-19.

This chain connects TRBV29-1 to TRBJ2-1; TRBD2 matches 7 bases. In germline, CDR1 is SQVTM, CDR2 ANQGSEA. After removal of 7 bases from V and 9 bases from J, the junction contained 18 bases not matched to a gene. This CDR3 comprises 15 residues. The CDR3 here is CSAGFWGGGLGEQFF. DNA of the CDR3: TGCAGCGCTGGTTTTTGGGGGGGAGGACTAGGTGAGCAGTTCTTC.

The CDR3 DNA reads TGTGCCAGCAGTCGCCGACCGGGACTAGCGGATAGAAGATACTACAATGAGCAGTTCTTC. The encoded protein is CASSRRPGLADRRYYNEQFF. The rearrangement uses TRBV2 and TRBJ2-1, with TRBD2 matching over 11 bases. V shed 5 bases, J shed 3 bases, and the junction held 18 bases outside the gene matches. CDR3 size: 20 residues. The germline V gene encodes CDR1 SNHLY and CDR2 FYNNEI.

The J gene is TRBJ2-1, the V gene TRBV4-3; D is perhaps TRBD2 (5 bases). CDR1 and CDR2 from the germline V gene are LGHNA and YSLEER. This CDR3 contains 16 residues. V was pared by 0 bases and J by 2 bases, with 11 bases between. The CDR3 reads CASSQDLAGTYNEQFF. In nucleotides, the CDR3 is TGCGCCAGCAGCCAAGATCTGGCGGGTACCTACAATGAGCAGTTCTTC.

The J gene is TRBJ1-2, the V gene TRBV9; TRBD1 matches 11 bases. The CDR3 sequence is 17 residues long. Germline trimming cut 0 bases from V and 6 bases from J; bases unmatched to any gene: 10. Germline loops: CDR1 SGDLS, CDR2 YYNGEE. CDR3 protein: CASSVEEAGDRGDGYTF. In DNA, the CDR3 is TGTGCCAGCAGCGTAGAAGAAGCCGGGGACAGGGGGGATGGCTACACCTTC.

V is TRBV5-1 and J is TRBJ1-1; D gene uncertain. This CDR3 has 15 amino acids. Germline assignment: CDR1 SGHRS and CDR2 YFSETQ. Trimming stripped 4 bases from V and 1 base from J, with 14 bases between. CDR3 loop: CASSPTGTPNTEAFF. The CDR3 DNA follows: TGCGCCAGCAGCCCTACTGGTACCCCGAACACTGAAGCTTTCTTT.

The rearrangement uses TRBV4-2 and TRBJ1-1; 8 nucleotides align to TRBD1. Germline trimming cut 1 base from V and 5 bases from J; bases unmatched to any gene: 9. Germline assignment: CDR1 LGHNA and CDR2 YNFKEQ. The CDR3 consists of 16 residues. The CDR3 region is CASSQVARQGHTEAFF. The DNA for the CDR3 is TGTGCCAGCAGCCAAGTCGCAAGACAGGGGCATACTGAAGCTTTCTTT.

The chain recombines TRBV20-1 with TRBJ1-6; D not certain. The CDR3 is made up of 12 amino acids. The germline V and J ends were trimmed by 3 bases and 8 bases, with 8 bases remaining between them. Germline CDR1 and CDR2: DFQATT and SNEGSKA (reference sequence). The CDR3 nucleotides read TGCAGTGCTAGTTTTTCGGATTCACCCCTCCACTTT. It yields the protein CSASFSDSPLHF.

This chain connects TRBV28 to TRBJ2-4, with a possible D match to TRBD2 (5 bases). The V gene lost 11 bases and the J gene lost 4 bases, with 12 bases spanning the gap. The length of the CDR3 is 12 residues. Germline V gene data show CDR1 as MDHEN and CDR2 as SYDVKM. The CDR3 protein is CAAEERKNIQYF. The CDR3 DNA follows: TGTGCCGCGGAGGAAAGAAAAAACATTCAGTACTTC.

V gene TRBV6-5 combines with J gene TRBJ1-4; no firm D call. Trimming pared 2 bases from V and 4 bases from J, leaving 8 bases between. CDR1 is MNHEY, CDR2 SVGAGI, per germline. This CDR3 spans 14 amino acids. In nucleotides, the CDR3 is TGTGCCAGCAGTTACGACACCCTTAATGAAAAACTGTTTTTT. Protein: CASSYDTLNEKLFF.

This clone appeared a single time. V usage is TRBV29-1 and J usage is TRBJ2-3; 10 bases fit TRBD1. CDR3 length equals 15 residues. The germline CDR1 and CDR2 sequences are SQVTM and ANQGSEA. With 4 bases clipped from V and 2 bases from J, the junction kept 6 bases outside the gene matches. In DNA form, the CDR3 reads TGCAGCGTTGGGGGGGACAGGGGCTTCACAGATACGCAGTATTTT. Translated: CSVGGDRGFTDTQYF.

The V and J genes are TRBV3-1 (or the pseudogene TRBV3-2) and TRBJ1-6; D gene unclear. Germline V lookup: CDR1 LGHDT, CDR2 YNNKEL (reference sequence). V lost 8 bases and J lost 7, with 15 bases in between. The CDR3 has 14 residues. CDR3 in amino acids: CASGIRTWNSPLHF. DNA for the CDR3: TGTGCCAGCGGGATACGGACTTGGAATTCACCCCTCCACTTT.

The rearrangement uses TRBV6-5 and TRBJ1-2; TRBD1 matches 7 bases. Germline assignment: CDR1 MNHEY and CDR2 SVGAGI. CDR3 length: 13 residues. The junction had 2 bases not matched to a gene; V was cut back by 2 bases and J by 5 bases. Here the CDR3 DNA reads TGTGCCAGCAGTTACGGGACAGATTATGGCTACACCTTC. This translates into CASSYGTDYGYTF.

This chain connects TRBV21-1 to TRBJ2-1; TRBD1 reflects the table's D call only, with no check against the DNA. TRBV21-1 is reported as a pseudogene. The CDR3 runs to 18 residues. CDR3 coding DNA: TGTGCCAGCAGCACACATCAGGGACAGGGGATCCGCGTCAATGAGCAGTTCTTC. This sequence encodes CASSTHQGQGIRVNEQFF.

This chain uses TRBV11-2 with TRBJ2-3; the D is unclear. The V gene lost 4 bases and the J gene lost 0 bases, with 14 bases spanning the gap. Per the germline V gene, CDR1 is SGHAT and CDR2 is FQNNGV. This CDR3 spans 16 amino acids. The CDR3 nucleotides are TGTGCCAGCAGCTATACGTCCGACACTAGCACAGATACGCAGTATTTT. Its translation: CASSYTSDTSTDTQYF.

The chain uses TRBV7-9 and TRBJ1-2; the D gene is possibly TRBD1 (6 bases). CDR3 length: 17 residues. Germline V gene data show CDR1 as SEHNR and CDR2 as FQNEAQ (reference sequence). V was trimmed by 4 bases and J by 0 bases, leaving 18 bases between them. CDR3 DNA sequence: TGTGCCAGCAGCTCAGGTCTAACAGGGCGAGCTAACTATGGCTACACCTTC. It encodes CASSSGLTGRANYGYTF.

In this sample, this clone turned up once. This sequence joins TRBV6-1 and TRBJ2-7; TRBD1 matches at 10 bases. The trim removed 3 bases at V and 4 bases at J, leaving 3 bases unmatched. Germline assignment: CDR1 MNHNS and CDR2 SASEGT. CDR3 length equals 14 residues. The CDR3 reads CASSETGGVYEQYF. Here the CDR3 DNA reads TGTGCCAGCAGTGAGACAGGGGGCGTTTACGAGCAGTACTTC.

V is TRBV7-2 and J is TRBJ2-6, with D maybe TRBD2 (6 bases). Germline V lookup: CDR1 SGHTA, CDR2 FQGNSA. Between the trimmed V and J ends, which lost 0 bases and 0 bases, there was a span of 21 bases. This CDR3 is built from 21 residues. The CDR3 region has the DNA TGTGCCAGCAGCTTAGCCGCACGGGGACTTTCCACGAGCTCTGGGGCCAACGTCCTGACTTTC. It specifies CASSLAARGLSTSSGANVLTF.

The V call is TRBV9, the J call TRBJ2-7; TRBD1 matches at 9 bases. Losses at the gene ends were 0 bases for V and 4 bases for J; bases not matched to a gene: 5. The CDR3 has 15 residues. The germline V gene has CDR1 SGDLS and CDR2 YYNGEE. CDR3: CASSVEQGALYEQYF. The CDR3 DNA is TGTGCCAGCAGCGTAGAACAGGGGGCACTTTACGAGCAGTACTTC.

The chain combines TRBV5-8 with TRBJ2-3, with a tentative D call TRBD1 (6 bases). The germline gives CDR1 SGHTS, CDR2 YDEGEE. Trimming left V 0 bases short and J 1 base short, with 6 bases between. The CDR3 spans 14 residues. CDR3 sequence (DNA): TGTGCCAGCAGCTTGGACAGGGGCACAGATACGCAGTATTTT. Its translation is CASSLDRGTDTQYF.